The 25 T cell receptor beta chains presented below share a single source sample, sequenced in a study of blood T cell repertoires in COVID-19. Clones were sequenced by immunoSEQ multiplex PCR, and TCRdb holds only the in-frame ones, with some missing. The data show 190,000 or so clones, about 87% seen once. Sequencing was done on a sample of peripheral blood. Receptors were obtained from a man aged 35 to 55 with active or convalescent COVID-19.

This rearrangement joins TRBV6-2 or TRBV6-3 to TRBJ1-1; D is perhaps TRBD1 (6 bases). From germline, CDR1 is MNHEY and CDR2 SVGEGT. Trimming pared 4 bases from V and 1 base from J, leaving 13 bases between. The CDR3 length is 15 residues. CDR3 bases: TGTGCCAGCAGTTTCCCAGGGGTGGGGAACACTGAAGCTTTCTTT. This translates into CASSFPGVGNTEAFF.

The chain uses TRBV6-5 and TRBJ1-5; no definite D call. Germline CDR1 reads MNHEY; CDR2 reads SVGAGI. The CDR3 length is 16 residues. V lost 0 bases and J lost 3, with 12 bases in between. The DNA for the CDR3 is TGTGCCAGCAGTTACTCGAGAACAGCAGCCAATCAGCCCCAGCATTTT. This encodes CASSYSRTAANQPQHF.

The chain is built from TRBV6-5 and TRBJ1-4, with 8 bases fitting TRBD1. J was trimmed by 8 bases and V by 6 bases; bases with no gene match: 5. This CDR3 is built from 13 residues. Germline V gives CDR1 MNHEY, CDR2 SVGAGI. The CDR3 region is CASRTGEGEKLFF. CDR3 coding DNA: TGTGCCAGCAGGACAGGGGAAGGGGAAAAACTGTTTTTT.

The rearrangement uses TRBV2 and TRBJ2-7; TRBD2 is a possible D gene (5 bases). Per the germline V gene, CDR1 is SNHLY and CDR2 is FYNNEI. Trimming removed 3 bases from V and 3 bases from J, with 12 bases in between. The CDR3 has 14 residues. The CDR3 sequence: CASSDDGRDYEQYF. The CDR3 bases are TGTGCCAGCAGTGACGACGGACGGGACTACGAGCAGTACTTC.

The V gene is TRBV16, the J gene TRBJ2-2; 10 bases fit TRBD2. This CDR3 has 14 residues. CDR1 is KGHSY and CDR2 is FQNENV in the germline V gene. V was clipped by 4 bases and J by 4 bases; unmatched bases: 0. The CDR3 is CASSRTSGTGELFF. CDR3 in DNA: TGTGCCAGCAGCCGGACTAGCGGCACCGGGGAGCTGTTTTTT.

The table lists this clone with a count of one. The chain is built from TRBV27 and TRBJ1-6; D is ambiguous. Germline V CDR1 and CDR2: MNHEY, SMNVEV (reference sequence). V was cut by 0 bases and J by 0 bases, with 6 bases left in between. The CDR3 loop spans 16 amino acids. In DNA form, the CDR3 reads TGTGCCAGCAGTTTATCCCCAGGCTCCTATAATTCACCCCTCCACTTT. Translation: CASSLSPGSYNSPLHF.

This chain links TRBV18 with TRBJ2-5; D ambiguous. The ends were cut back, 3 bases at V and 3 bases at J, with 5 bases in the middle. The CDR3 totals 12 residues. CDR1 is KGHSH and CDR2 is LQKENI in the germline V gene. CDR3 coding DNA: TGTGCCAGCTCACCTGAGGAAGAGACCCAGTACTTC. This codes for CASSPEEETQYF.

V gene TRBV7-8 combines with J gene TRBJ2-3, with D perhaps matching TRBD2 (7 bases). Trimming removed 1 base from V and 2 bases from J, with 13 bases in between. The germline V gene encodes CDR1 SGHVS and CDR2 FQNEAQ. The length of the CDR3 is 16 residues. CDR3 sequence: CASSLDRGGNTDTQYF. The DNA for the CDR3 is TGTGCCAGCAGCTTAGATCGCGGGGGCAACACAGATACGCAGTATTTT.

This chain connects TRBV7-2 to TRBJ2-7; 13 bases line up with TRBD2. V was pared by 5 bases and J by 4 bases, with 5 bases of the junction left unmatched. The germline V gene has CDR1 SGHTA and CDR2 FQGNSA. The CDR3 length is 15 residues. In nucleotides, the CDR3 is TGTGCCAGCAGCCACACTAGCGGGGGGGCTTACGAGCAGTACTTC. It encodes CASSHTSGGAYEQYF.

The V gene is TRBV9, the J gene TRBJ2-5; 7 bases agree with TRBD2. After removal of 3 bases from V and 1 base from J, the junction contained 9 bases not matched to a gene. Germline CDR1 and CDR2: SGDLS and YYNGEE. The CDR3 loop spans 16 amino acids. The CDR3 loop is CASSANLADLQETQYF. The DNA for the CDR3 is TGTGCCAGCAGCGCAAATCTAGCGGATCTCCAAGAGACCCAGTACTTC.

J is TRBJ2-5 and V is TRBV6-6, with D perhaps matching TRBD2 (6 bases). This CDR3 is built from 14 residues. Per germline, CDR1 MNHNY and CDR2 SVGAGI (reference sequence). With 7 bases removed from V and 0 bases from J, the gap between germline ends came to 12 bases. For the CDR3, the DNA is TGTGCCAGCAATGACTTAGCGGACCAAGAGACCCAGTACTTC. Residues: CASNDLADQETQYF.

This clone was recorded a few times. The chain has TRBV11-2 and TRBJ1-2, with 8 bases identical to TRBD1. V dropped 5 bases and J dropped 8; count of bases not matched to a gene: 7. The CDR3 sequence is 13 residues long. From germline, CDR1 is SGHAT and CDR2 FQNNGV. The CDR3 sequence is CASSAQGAEGYTF. The DNA for the CDR3 is TGTGCCAGCAGCGCTCAGGGGGCGGAGGGCTACACCTTC.

CDR3 loop: CASSPDRGSNEQFF. CDR3 coding DNA: TGTGCCAGCAGCCCGGACAGGGGATCCAATGAGCAGTTCTTC. The rearrangement links TRBV5-4 to TRBJ2-1; 9 bases fit TRBD1. Germline V lookup: CDR1 SGHNT, CDR2 YYREEE (reference sequence). The CDR3 covers 14 residues. V lost 4 bases, J lost 6 bases, and 5 bases stayed unmatched.

The chain links TRBV7-9 to TRBJ2-3, with 7 bases matching TRBD2. Germline V gene lookup returns CDR1 SEHNR and CDR2 FQNEAQ (reference sequence). J lost 4 bases, V lost 0 bases, and 4 bases had no gene match. There are 15 residues in the CDR3. CDR3 region: CASSLAGAGSDTQYF. CDR3 sequence (DNA): TGTGCCAGCAGCTTAGCCGGAGCGGGGTCAGATACGCAGTATTTT.

The rearrangement links TRBV6-1 to TRBJ1-5; the match to TRBD1 covers 8 bases. The trim removed 3 bases at V and 5 bases at J, leaving 9 bases unmatched. The CDR3 runs to 16 residues. Per the germline V gene, CDR1 is MNHNS and CDR2 is SASEGT. CDR3: CASSEAARQGYQPQHF. The CDR3 nucleotides read TGTGCCAGCAGTGAGGCCGCCCGACAGGGGTATCAGCCCCAGCATTTT.

The genes are TRBV30 and TRBJ1-2; TRBD1 agrees at 7 bases. This CDR3 is built from 12 residues. CDR1 is GTSNPN, CDR2 SVGIG, per germline (reference sequence). With 6 bases clipped from V and 4 bases from J, the junction kept 5 bases outside the gene matches. DNA of the CDR3: TGTGCCTGCAGGGGACAGATCTATGGCTACACCTTC. Its protein is CACRGQIYGYTF.

The rearrangement uses TRBV19 and TRBJ2-1; possible D gene TRBD1, 5 bases. The V gene's germline CDR1 is LNHDA and CDR2 SQIVND (reference sequence). This CDR3 is 15 amino acids long. The germline V and J ends were trimmed by 4 bases and 2 bases, with 12 bases remaining between them. The CDR3 spells CASSNGREPYNEQFF. The CDR3 bases are TGTGCCAGTAGTAATGGCAGGGAACCCTACAATGAGCAGTTCTTC.

V is TRBV4-1 and J is TRBJ1-5, with a weak D call TRBD1 (6 bases). Looked up from germline, CDR1 is MGHRA and CDR2 is YSYEKL. V was trimmed by 4 bases and J by 4 bases, leaving 11 bases between them. This CDR3 contains 14 residues. CDR3 DNA sequence: TGCGCCAGCAGCCCCACAGGGCAAAATCAGCCCCAGCATTTT. Translation: CASSPTGQNQPQHF.

The chain carries TRBV4-3 and TRBJ1-6; D is uncertain. The length of the CDR3 is 13 residues. Trimming cost V 0 bases and J 9 bases, with 6 bases left between them. Germline V lookup: CDR1 LGHNA, CDR2 YSLEER. The CDR3 DNA reads TGCGCCAGCAGCCAAGAGGTTAGTTCACCCCTCCACTTT. Its protein is CASSQEVSSPLHF.

The chain combines TRBV2 with TRBJ1-5; D is perhaps TRBD1 (5 bases). This CDR3 is built from 15 residues. The germline CDR1 and CDR2 sequences are SNHLY and FYNNEI. Trimming shortened V by 7 bases and J by 3 bases, and 16 bases separated the two germline ends. The CDR3 DNA is TGTGCCAGCACTGATGGACAAGTTATCAATCAGCCCCAGCATTTT. Its protein product is CASTDGQVINQPQHF.

V is TRBV19 and J is TRBJ1-6, with D maybe TRBD1 (5 bases). Between the trimmed V and J ends, which lost 10 bases and 10 bases, there was a span of 17 bases. The CDR3 runs to 13 residues. Germline V gives CDR1 LNHDA, CDR2 SQIVND (reference sequence). The CDR3 protein is CATRSTGGSPLHF. The CDR3 region has the DNA TGTGCCACTCGCTCCACCGGGGGGTCACCCCTCCACTTT. The complete variable domain, with remaining parts taken from reference TRBV19 and TRBJ1-6, reads DGGITQSPKYLFRKEGQNVTLSCEQNLNHDAMYWYRQDPGQGLRLIYYSQIVNDFQKGDIAEGYSVSREKKESFPLTVTSAQKNPTAFYLCATRSTGGSPLHFGNGTRLTVT.

The chain uses TRBV3-1 (or the pseudogene TRBV3-2) and TRBJ2-7; the D gene is possibly TRBD2 (6 bases). Trimming removed 2 bases from V and 3 bases from J, with 14 bases in between. Germline CDR1 reads LGHDT; CDR2 reads YNNKEL (reference sequence). This CDR3 contains 15 residues. CDR3 nucleotides: TGTGCCAGCAGCCAATGGGGGGACCTCCTCTACGAGCAGTACTTC. Translating gives CASSQWGDLLYEQYF.

In its sample, this clone was seen a few times. The V and J genes are TRBV4-2 and TRBJ1-2; TRBD1 aligns across 7 bases. The CDR3 is 12 residues long. V was clipped by 5 bases and J by 8 bases; unmatched bases: 5. CDR1 is LGHNA, CDR2 YNFKEQ, per germline. CDR3 loop: CASSNRGEGYTF. CDR3 sequence (DNA): TGTGCCAGCAGCAACAGGGGAGAAGGCTACACCTTC.

V and J are TRBV28 and TRBJ1-4, with D possibly matching TRBD1 (5 bases). The V end was cut by 8 bases, the J end by 3 bases, with 10 bases between. The CDR3 totals 13 residues. CDR1 is MDHEN, CDR2 SYDVKM, per germline. The CDR3, as DNA: TGTGCCAGCGGCGGAGGGGCTAATGAAAAACTGTTTTTT. Translated: CASGGGANEKLFF.

This clone was picked up one time. The rearrangement joins TRBV7-9 to TRBJ1-6; perhaps TRBD1 as D (5 bases). This CDR3 region has 16 residues. Germline V gives CDR1 SEHNR, CDR2 FQNEAQ (reference sequence). Trimming took off 4 bases at V and 4 bases at J, with 14 bases between the two ends. The CDR3 DNA sequence: TGTGCCAGCAGCTCGCCCCCACAGGCGTATAATTCACCCCTCCACTTT. Its translation: CASSSPPQAYNSPLHF.